The 16 T cell receptor beta chains given below trace back to one sample, sequenced in a study of neurological immune-mediated disorders. TCRdb re-called the 5' RACE reads with MiXCR, one entry per CDR3 protein. The sample includes about 60,000 distinct CDR3 sequences, around 4.4% of them seen just once. Sequencing used PBMCs. These TCRs come from a man in his fifties or sixties with multiple sclerosis.

This clonotype was detected many times. The CDR3 sequence: CASSLLQGGTGELFF. The CDR3 DNA reads as TGTGCCAGCAGCTTACTTCAGGGGGGAACCGGGGAGCTGTTTTTT. This chain connects TRBV7-9 to TRBJ2-2, with a tentative D call TRBD1 (7 bases). The germline gives CDR1 SEHNR, CDR2 FQNEAQ (reference sequence). The CDR3 consists of 15 residues. Trimming removed 2 bases at V and 5 bases at J, with 12 bases between.

This clonotype was seen ten or more times. The chain's CDR3 is CASSQATREQFF. For the CDR3, the DNA is TGTGCCAGCAGCCAAGCCACCCGCGAGCAGTTCTTC. The chain joins TRBV3-1 to TRBJ2-1; no firm D call. This CDR3 has 12 amino acids. Germline CDR1 reads LGHDT; CDR2 reads YNNKEL (reference sequence). Trimming cost V 1 base and J 10 bases, with 8 bases left between them.

This clonotype was counted at least ten times. The rearrangement uses TRBV30 and TRBJ1-2, with D maybe TRBD1 (5 bases). V lost 0 bases to trimming and J lost 6 bases, with 11 bases between them. The CDR3 consists of 13 residues. Germline assignment: CDR1 GTSNPN and CDR2 SVGIG (reference sequence). CDR3 coding DNA: TGTGCCTGGAGTGTGGCAGGGAATAATGGCTACACCTTC. Translation: CAWSVAGNNGYTF.

This clonotype was recorded a few times. The chain couples TRBV20-1 to TRBJ2-1; 10 nucleotides match TRBD2. From germline, CDR1 is DFQATT and CDR2 SNEGSKA (reference sequence). The CDR3 runs 15 residues. The V gene end was trimmed by 6 bases and the J gene end by 6 bases; junction bases not matched to a gene: 11. This chain's CDR3 is CSASWSGGAGNEQFF. In DNA, the CDR3 is TGCAGTGCCTCGTGGAGCGGGGGGGCGGGCAATGAGCAGTTCTTC.

This clonotype was detected ten times or more. The chain combines TRBV7-9 with TRBJ2-2, with TRBD1 matching over 11 bases. V lost 5 bases, J lost 7 bases, and 6 bases stayed unmatched. CDR1 and CDR2 (germline): SEHNR, FQNEAQ (reference sequence). CDR3 length: 15 amino acids. CDR3: CASSKGTGGVGELFF. DNA of the CDR3: TGTGCCAGCAGCAAGGGGACAGGGGGAGTCGGGGAGCTGTTTTTT.

There are a few counts of this clonotype. The chain couples TRBV5-1 to TRBJ2-3, with TRBD2 as a possible D gene (5 bases). CDR3 length: 17 amino acids. V shed 0 bases and J shed 4 bases, with 18 bases lying between them. The germline V gene encodes CDR1 SGHRS and CDR2 YFSETQ. In DNA, the CDR3 is TGCGCCAGCAGCTTGGGGTACGGAGGATCAGGCGCAGATACGCAGTATTTT. This translates into CASSLGYGGSGADTQYF.

In its sample, this clonotype was seen a few times. J is TRBJ2-5 and V is TRBV3-1, with D perhaps TRBD1 (5 bases). The CDR3 spans 16 residues. V was cut by 1 base and J by 2 bases, with 14 bases left in between. Germline CDR1 is LGHDT and CDR2 is YNNKEL (reference sequence). CDR3: CASSQGLGVAQETQYF. CDR3 coding DNA: TGTGCCAGCAGCCAAGGATTAGGGGTGGCACAAGAGACCCAGTACTTC.

This clonotype was seen ten or more times. This chain joins TRBV3-1 and TRBJ2-1; perhaps TRBD2 as D (5 bases). From germline, CDR1 is LGHDT and CDR2 YNNKEL (reference sequence). The CDR3 runs 12 residues. Trimming took 4 bases from V and 13 from J, leaving 14 bases between them. CDR3 DNA sequence: TGTGCCAGCAGCCTTCGGGGAACGATACAGTTCTTC. Its translation is CASSLRGTIQFF.

This clonotype was detected many times. This chain uses TRBV6-1 with TRBJ2-1, with TRBD2 matching over 7 bases. V shed 3 bases, J shed 7 bases, and the junction held 9 bases outside the gene matches. Germline V lookup: CDR1 MNHNS, CDR2 SASEGT. CDR3 length: 15 residues. The CDR3 DNA follows: TGTGCCAGCAGTGATAGTAGGGAGGGCCGGAATGAGCAGTTCTTC. Translating gives CASSDSREGRNEQFF.

This clonotype was picked up many times. The rearrangement joins TRBV6-5 to TRBJ2-5, with 8 nucleotides matching TRBD2. The junction had 11 bases not matched to a gene; V was cut back by 10 bases and J by 1 base. The CDR3 extends over 15 amino acids. CDR1 MNHEY and CDR2 SVGAGI come from the germline V gene. The CDR3: CATKPQRGIQETQYF. In DNA, the CDR3 is TGTGCCACCAAGCCACAGCGGGGGATCCAAGAGACCCAGTACTTC.

This clonotype was counted ten times or more. The chain is built from TRBV6-5 and TRBJ2-3, with 14 bases aligning to TRBD2. V lost 2 bases to trimming and J lost 3 bases; unmatched junction nucleotides: 7. This CDR3 is built from 18 residues. Germline V CDR1 and CDR2: MNHEY, SVGAGI. The CDR3 sequence: CASSYGTSGGPGTDTQYF. Here the CDR3 DNA reads TGTGCCAGCAGTTACGGGACTAGCGGGGGCCCTGGAACAGATACGCAGTATTTT.

This clonotype came up many times. The chain carries TRBV5-1 and TRBJ2-2; D call uncertain. CDR1 and CDR2 from the germline V gene are SGHRS and YFSETQ. This CDR3 region has 15 residues. V lost 4 bases and J lost 4, with 14 bases in between. CDR3 loop: CASSTTVRGTGELFF. Written as DNA, the CDR3 is TGCGCCAGCAGCACAACGGTTCGAGGCACCGGGGAGCTGTTTTTT.

This clonotype was seen ten or more times. This chain joins TRBV7-9 and TRBJ2-5; TRBD2 matches 13 bases. This CDR3 region has 16 residues. From germline, CDR1 is SEHNR and CDR2 FQNEAQ (reference sequence). V lost 4 bases, J lost 6 bases, and 8 bases stayed unmatched. The CDR3 bases are TGTGCCAGCAGCTACCAACTAGCGGGGGGGCCTAAGACCCAGTACTTC. It yields the protein CASSYQLAGGPKTQYF.

This clonotype has only a few counts. V usage is TRBV5-5 and J usage is TRBJ2-7; D is undetermined. Germline values: CDR1 SGHKS, CDR2 YYEKEE (reference sequence). The V and J ends lost 1 base and 3 bases respectively, with 11 bases between them. CDR3 length equals 14 residues. CDR3 amino acids: CASSLRWTVYEQYF. The CDR3 DNA is TGTGCCAGCAGCTTGAGGTGGACGGTCTACGAGCAGTACTTC.

Ten or more counts support this clonotype. The V call is TRBV20-1, the J call TRBJ2-7; 8 bases match TRBD2. V shed 3 bases and J 6 bases; nucleotides not matched to a gene: 13. Germline V CDR1 and CDR2: DFQATT, SNEGSKA (reference sequence). This CDR3 has 15 amino acids. The CDR3 sequence: CSARALAGGGGEQYF. DNA for the CDR3: TGCAGTGCTAGGGCACTCGCGGGGGGTGGTGGCGAGCAGTACTTC.

Only a few counts were recorded for this clonotype. The chain links TRBV12-3 or TRBV12-4 to TRBJ1-1; 7 positions match TRBD1. Losses at the gene ends were 7 bases for V and 4 bases for J; bases not matched to a gene: 12. CDR3 length equals 15 residues. CDR3 protein: CASNTGALGGTEAFF. CDR3 nucleotides: TGTGCCAGCAACACAGGGGCGCTCGGAGGCACTGAAGCTTTCTTT.